This T cell receptor beta chain was recovered during a study of glioma-infiltrating T cells after dendritic cell vaccination. V lost 4 bases and J lost 5; bases outside the gene matches: 7. Germline-derived CDR1 and CDR2 are SNHLY and FYNNEI. This CDR3 is 14 amino acids long. Assay used: immunoSEQ multiplex PCR; TCRdb lists only in-frame clones, some missing. The sample contains about 82,000 clones, about 90% of which appear only once. Blood PBMC samples: pre-vaccination, two weeks post third vaccination, and at tumor progression. This TCR derives from a human donor with glioblastoma. The chain couples TRBV2 to TRBJ2-7; 8 bases fit TRBD2. The material sequenced was blood, taken before dendritic cell vaccination. The CDR3 DNA is TGTGCCAGCAGTGCACTAGCGGCACGCGACGAGCAGTACTTC. Protein product: CASSALAARDEQYF.